This TCR beta chain stems from a study of shared clonotypes between healthy human individuals. Naive CD8 cells were CD45RO-negative, positively selected for CCR7, excluding terminally differentiated effector memory CD45RA+ cells. In the case of this clone: Its specificity is not known.

General study findings and limits: A handful of donors shared about 4.8% of their naive CD4 clonotypes.

This CDR3 spans 13 amino acids. V was shortened by 2 bases and J by 5 bases, with 11 bases between the two germline ends. In germline, CDR1 is SGDLS, CDR2 YYNGEE. In the study's own analysis: For the immunoSEQ data, sequences were junction-only without quality scores, so filtering differed. Clones were sequenced by immunoSEQ multiplex PCR, and TCRdb holds only the in-frame ones, with some missing. V and J calls and clone size are copied from that table; D and trimming were computed from the DNA. The sample has some 2 million clones, around 96% seen once. This sequence originates from a man aged 18 to 30 in good health. Sequenced: naive CD8+ T cells sorted from blood. The chain has TRBV9 and TRBJ2-7; D not certain. CDR3 nucleotide sequence: TGTGCCAGCAGCGTTCAGCCTCAGGACGAGCAGTACTTC. This sequence encodes CASSVQPQDEQYF.